One TCR beta chain is described in this entry. Germline assignment: CDR1 SGHNT and CDR2 YYREEE (reference sequence). This CDR3 contains 16 residues. J gave up 4 bases and V 4 bases, and 7 bases lay outside the gene matches. Sequenced by immunoSEQ multiplex PCR; TCRdb stores in-frame clones only, minus some. The sample holds 50,000 to 70,000 clones, 85% to 95% seen once. This record belongs to a study of technical replicates of blood from several donors. V gene TRBV5-4 combines with J gene TRBJ2-5; 13 bases line up with TRBD2. The receptor was isolated from a human donor in good health. Some clones in this sample may be carry-over from other donors' samples. Material: PBMCs. This CDR3 reads CASSRLGLAGIETQYF. CDR3 in DNA: TGTGCCAGCAGCCGACTGGGACTAGCGGGAATAGAGACCCAGTACTTC.